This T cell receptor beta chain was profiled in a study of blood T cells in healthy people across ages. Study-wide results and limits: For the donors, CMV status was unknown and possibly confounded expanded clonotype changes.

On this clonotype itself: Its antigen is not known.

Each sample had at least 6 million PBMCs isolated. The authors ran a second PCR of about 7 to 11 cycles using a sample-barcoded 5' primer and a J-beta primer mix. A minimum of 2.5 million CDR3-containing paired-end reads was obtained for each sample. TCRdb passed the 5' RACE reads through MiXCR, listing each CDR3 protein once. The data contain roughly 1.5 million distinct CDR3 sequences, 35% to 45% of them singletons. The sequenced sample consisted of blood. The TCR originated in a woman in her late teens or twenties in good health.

CDR3 protein: CASSQDVFSGELFF. CDR3 nucleotide sequence: TGCGCCAGCAGCCAAGATGTATTCTCCGGGGAGCTGTTTTTT. The rearrangement links TRBV4-1 to TRBJ2-2, with D hard to call. CDR1 MGHRA and CDR2 YSYEKL come from the germline V gene. Deletions cut 0 bases from V and 6 bases from J, with 8 bases between. This CDR3 is built from 14 residues.